This T cell receptor (beta chain) emerged from a study of blood T cell repertoires in COVID-19. The overall study: The samples span acute and convalescent COVID-19 from the United States, Italy and Spain.

This clone came up once. How the authors handled the data: Nucleated cell counts were estimated from reference gene primer amplification. Generated by immunoSEQ multiplex PCR, the TCRdb table keeps only in-frame clones and is missing some. V and J calls and clone size are given by that table; D and trimming were obtained from the DNA. The sample contains 180,000 or so clones, approximately 88% of which appear only once. The origin of this receptor is a woman aged 40-49 years with COVID-19, enrolled during active disease. The sample consisted of peripheral blood.

CDR3: CASSLGPGGTNEKLFF. CDR3 nucleotides: TGTGCCAGCAGCTTGGGTCCGGGGGGAACTAATGAAAAACTGTTTTTT. The chain uses TRBV11-2 and TRBJ1-4; D perhaps matches TRBD1 (5 bases). Germline lookup yields CDR1 SGHAT and CDR2 FQNNGV. CDR3 length equals 16 residues. V dropped 3 bases and J dropped 1 base, with 12 bases sitting between them. The full variable domain, in which reference TRBV11-2 and TRBJ1-4 provide the parts outside the CDR3, is EAGVAQSPRYKIIEKRQSVAFWCNPISGHATLYWYQQILGQGPKLLIQFQNNGVVDDSQLPKDRFSAERLKGVDSTLKIQPAKLEDSAVYLCASSLGPGGTNEKLFFGSGTQLSVL.